The 23 T cell receptor beta chains given below trace back to one sample, sequenced in a study of blood T cell repertoires in COVID-19. TCRdb's copy holds only in-frame clones and misses some; the assay was immunoSEQ multiplex PCR. The sample has some 140,000 clones, around 73% seen once. Sequences were obtained from peripheral blood. These receptors came from a man in his sixties who had recovered from COVID-19.

The chain couples TRBV3-1 (or the pseudogene TRBV3-2) to TRBJ1-6, with unresolved D. The ends were cut back, 0 bases at V and 6 bases at J, with 12 bases in the middle. The CDR3 has 16 amino acids. Germline V gives CDR1 LGHDT, CDR2 YNNKEL (reference sequence). The CDR3 spells CASSQDLAAANSPLHF. The CDR3 DNA is TGTGCCAGCAGCCAAGATTTGGCGGCCGCTAATTCACCCCTCCACTTT.

This chain joins TRBV5-5 and TRBJ1-4; maybe TRBD1 (5 bases). Germline CDR1 is SGHKS and CDR2 is YYEKEE (reference sequence). The CDR3 is 15 residues long. V was cut by 4 bases and J by 5 bases, with 15 bases left in between. This CDR3 is CASSLTPRVNEKLFF. The CDR3 DNA is TGTGCCAGCAGCCTCACCCCCAGGGTCAATGAAAAACTGTTTTTT.

This clone was recorded a few times. The rearrangement links TRBV14 to TRBJ1-1; D may be TRBD1 (5 bases). Trimming took 1 base from V and 5 from J, leaving 14 bases between them. The CDR3 totals 15 residues. The germline CDR1 and CDR2 sequences are SGHDN and FVKESK. In DNA, the CDR3 is TGTGCCAGCAGCCAAGTTTCTCTTGGGGGGACTGAAGCTTTCTTT. Its protein product is CASSQVSLGGTEAFF. Full variable domain (remainder filled in from reference TRBV14 and TRBJ1-1): EAGVTQFPSHSVIEKGQTVTLRCDPISGHDNLYWYRRVMGKEIKFLLHFVKESKQDESGMPNNRFLAERTGGTYSTLKVQPAELEDSGVYFCASSQVSLGGTEAFFGQGTRLTVV.

In this sample, this clone turned up a few times. The chain employs TRBV6-5 and TRBJ2-7; D may be TRBD2 (6 bases). The germline gives CDR1 MNHEY, CDR2 SVGAGI. This CDR3 is built from 13 residues. V lost 6 bases and J 0 bases, leaving 9 bases between the germline ends. The CDR3 here is CASRRDGSYEQYF. CDR3 in DNA: TGTGCCAGCAGGCGGGACGGCTCCTACGAGCAGTACTTC.

The table lists this clone with a few counts. V usage is TRBV7-2 and J usage is TRBJ2-1, with 9 nucleotides matching TRBD1. Germline V gives CDR1 SGHTA, CDR2 FQGNSA. The CDR3 is 16 residues long. Unmatched junction bases numbered 10, after V lost 5 bases and J lost 5 bases. The CDR3 bases are TGTGCCAGCAGCGCACCCGGGACAGGGACCCACAATGAGCAGTTCTTC. Protein: CASSAPGTGTHNEQFF. Together with reference TRBV7-2 and TRBJ2-1, the CDR3 gives the full variable domain: GAGVSQSPSNKVTEKGKDVELRCDPISGHTALYWYRQSLGQGLEFLIYFQGNSAPDKSGLPSDRFSAERTGGSVSTLTIQRTQQEDSAVYLCASSAPGTGTHNEQFFGPGTRLTVL.

The chain has TRBV11-3 and TRBJ2-2, with D unresolved. Germline assignment: CDR1 SGHNT and CDR2 YENEEA. CDR3 length equals 14 residues. The V gene lost 1 base and the J gene lost 3 bases, with 6 bases spanning the gap. The CDR3 nucleotides are TGTGCCAGCAGCTTAGGAGTAGACACCGGGGAGCTGTTTTTT. Its protein product is CASSLGVDTGELFF.

This clone was seen a single time. V usage is TRBV28 and J usage is TRBJ1-5; 8 bases line up with TRBD1. This CDR3 contains 19 residues. Germline V CDR1 and CDR2: MDHEN, SYDVKM. With V trimmed by 6 bases and J by 0 bases, 16 bases remained unmatched. The CDR3 sequence is CASRRSGGAGIYSNQPQHF. Here the CDR3 DNA reads TGTGCCAGCAGGCGGTCAGGGGGCGCGGGAATTTATAGCAATCAGCCCCAGCATTTT.

The rearrangement uses TRBV4-3 and TRBJ2-1; weak D call: TRBD2 (5 bases). This CDR3 has 16 residues. With 1 base removed from V and 2 bases from J, the gap between germline ends came to 12 bases. Per germline, CDR1 LGHNA and CDR2 YSLEER. The CDR3 loop is CASSQVNSVAYNEQFF. DNA of the CDR3: TGCGCCAGCAGCCAAGTTAATAGCGTTGCCTACAATGAGCAGTTCTTC.

V is TRBV7-2 and J is TRBJ2-1; 8 positions agree with TRBD2. The CDR3 consists of 13 residues. The trim removed 6 bases at V and 10 bases at J, leaving 8 bases unmatched. Germline V gene data show CDR1 as SGHTA and CDR2 as FQGNSA. The CDR3 is CASSSGRAVEQFF. CDR3 bases: TGTGCCAGCAGTTCCGGGAGGGCCGTAGAGCAGTTCTTC.

The V call is TRBV4-2, the J call TRBJ2-7; D possibly corresponds to TRBD2 (5 bases). The V and J ends lost 0 bases and 3 bases respectively, with 12 bases between them. CDR1 is LGHNA, CDR2 YNFKEQ, per germline. This CDR3 contains 15 residues. CDR3 bases: TGTGCCAGCAGCCAAGAGGCGTGGACTCTCTACGAGCAGTACTTC. It specifies CASSQEAWTLYEQYF.

The CDR3 bases are TGTGCCAGCAGTTTGGAAGGGGACAGGAACACCGGGGAGCTGTTTTTT. It is translated as CASSLEGDRNTGELFF. V gene TRBV28 combines with J gene TRBJ2-2; the match to TRBD1 covers 7 bases. The CDR3 contains 16 residues. Looked up from germline, CDR1 is MDHEN and CDR2 is SYDVKM. Trimming took 3 bases from V and 1 from J; bases not matched to a gene: 5.

The chain combines TRBV28 with TRBJ1-5; tentatively, D is TRBD1 (6 bases). Trimming removed 6 bases at V and 6 bases at J, with 12 bases between. CDR3 length equals 13 residues. The germline CDR1 and CDR2 sequences are MDHEN and SYDVKM. The CDR3 nucleotides are TGTGCCAGCAGGGGGGGGCAGGCTCAGCCCCAGCATTTT. Amino acids: CASRGGQAQPQHF.

This chain uses TRBV5-1 with TRBJ1-4, with 7 nucleotides matching TRBD1. J gave up 2 bases and V 4 bases, and 8 bases lay outside the gene matches. The germline V gene has CDR1 SGHRS and CDR2 YFSETQ. The CDR3 length is 16 residues. The CDR3 DNA follows: TGCGCCAGCAGCCTAAGAGGGGGCTTTACTAATGAAAAACTGTTTTTT. Translating it yields CASSLRGGFTNEKLFF.

This clone appeared a few times. The chain recombines TRBV5-1 with TRBJ2-5; 16 positions match TRBD2. CDR1 and CDR2 (germline): SGHRS, YFSETQ. The CDR3 spans 17 residues. After removal of 4 bases from V and 2 bases from J, the junction contained 5 bases not matched to a gene. The CDR3 loop reads CASSLPGLAGGQETQYF. In nucleotides, the CDR3 is TGCGCCAGCAGCCTACCGGGACTAGCGGGGGGGCAAGAGACCCAGTACTTC.

This chain uses TRBV6-5 with TRBJ1-3; TRBD1 might be the D (6 bases). In germline, CDR1 is MNHEY, CDR2 SVGAGI. Trimming shortened V by 0 bases and J by 3 bases, and 12 bases separated the two germline ends. This CDR3 contains 16 residues. The CDR3 is CASSYSLQGYGNTIYF. The CDR3 nucleotides read TGTGCCAGCAGTTACTCCCTGCAGGGGTATGGAAACACCATATATTTT.

The chain has TRBV9 and TRBJ2-1; 12 positions agree with TRBD2. Germline assignment: CDR1 SGDLS and CDR2 YYNGEE. J gave up 5 bases and V 3 bases, and 9 bases lay outside the gene matches. The CDR3 consists of 17 residues. CDR3 sequence reads: CASSGGLLAGGNNEQFF. The CDR3 nucleotides are TGTGCCAGCAGCGGAGGGCTACTAGCGGGAGGCAACAATGAGCAGTTCTTC.

The V and J genes are TRBV11-2 and TRBJ1-2, with D possibly being TRBD1 (5 bases). CDR1 is SGHAT, CDR2 FQNNGV, per germline. The CDR3 loop spans 16 amino acids. V lost 5 bases and J lost 3, with 19 bases in between. This CDR3 is CASSAVGRGVDYGYTF. The CDR3 DNA is TGTGCCAGCAGCGCAGTCGGGAGGGGCGTCGACTATGGCTACACCTTC. The entire variable domain, with the rest obtained from reference TRBV11-2 and TRBJ1-2, is as follows: EAGVAQSPRYKIIEKRQSVAFWCNPISGHATLYWYQQILGQGPKLLIQFQNNGVVDDSQLPKDRFSAERLKGVDSTLKIQPAKLEDSAVYLCASSAVGRGVDYGYTFGSGTRLTVV.

The gene calls are TRBV24-1 and TRBJ2-2, with a weak D call TRBD1 (6 bases). The CDR3 loop spans 14 amino acids. Germline CDR1 reads KGHDR; CDR2 reads SFDVKD. Deletions cut 6 bases from V and 3 bases from J, with 10 bases between. The CDR3 spells CATSSQGYTGELFF. The CDR3 nucleotides are TGTGCCACCAGTTCACAGGGTTACACCGGGGAGCTGTTTTTT.

The V and J genes are TRBV6-2 or TRBV6-3 and TRBJ2-4; TRBD1 might be the D (5 bases). V was trimmed by 2 bases and J by 0 bases, leaving 20 bases between them. The germline CDR1 and CDR2 sequences are MNHEY and SVGEGT. The CDR3 spans 19 residues. CDR3 loop: CASSYPADIGSLAKNIQYF. CDR3 coding DNA: TGTGCCAGCAGTTACCCCGCGGACATAGGGTCGCTAGCCAAAAACATTCAGTACTTC.

The CDR3 DNA sequence: TGCAGTGCTAGTGCGACAGGGCGGCAGCCCCAGCATTTT. Its protein product is CSASATGRQPQHF. The chain is built from TRBV20-1 and TRBJ1-5; 7 nucleotides line up with TRBD1. CDR1 and CDR2 (germline): DFQATT, SNEGSKA (reference sequence). The CDR3 is made up of 13 amino acids. V shed 3 bases and J 7 bases; nucleotides not matched to a gene: 6.

This clone has a handful of counts. This chain connects TRBV4-2 to TRBJ2-3; unclear D gene. With 4 bases removed from V and 1 base from J, the gap between germline ends came to 9 bases. In germline, CDR1 is LGHNA, CDR2 YNFKEQ. CDR3 length equals 14 residues. The DNA of the CDR3 is TGTGCCAGCAGCCCAGGTGGCGGCACAGATACGCAGTATTTT. Translation: CASSPGGGTDTQYF.

The V and J genes are TRBV30 and TRBJ1-1; TRBD1 matches at 12 bases. This CDR3 is built from 14 residues. The junction had 8 bases not matched to a gene; V was cut back by 7 bases and J by 5 bases. The germline gives CDR1 GTSNPN, CDR2 SVGIG (reference sequence). CDR3 amino acids: CALLPGQGATEAFF. DNA for the CDR3: TGTGCCTTGTTACCGGGACAGGGGGCAACTGAAGCTTTCTTT.

This rearrangement joins TRBV5-1 to TRBJ1-3; 9 bases align to TRBD1. From germline, CDR1 is SGHRS and CDR2 YFSETQ. Unmatched junction bases numbered 4, after V lost 4 bases and J lost 2 bases. This CDR3 contains 15 residues. CDR3 sequence reads: CASSDRTGAGNTIYF. The CDR3 DNA is TGCGCCAGCAGCGACAGGACAGGGGCTGGAAACACCATATATTTT.